This paragraph covers one TCR beta chain sequence. Its specificity is unknown. The assay was immunoSEQ multiplex PCR, and TCRdb's table has in-frame clones only and misses some. The repertoire has 250,000 to 350,000 clones, 87% of them found once; the top ten carry approximately 1.1%. From germline, CDR1 is MNHEY and CDR2 SVGAGI. The CDR3 is 14 amino acids. Deletions cut 6 bases from V and 7 bases from J, with 15 bases between. These data come from a study of cytomegalovirus exposure and HLA in healthy donors. Across the study: The approximately 110 validation repertoires used a platform that matched the one used for the approximately 690 first-cohort repertoires, as a later analysis reported. Study-wide results and caveats: The majority of TCR sequences were rare, yet some public TCRs appeared in many donors. In vitro data verified a few CMV-associated chains as specific for CMV antigens.

The chain links TRBV6-5 to TRBJ1-4; no reliable D call. Sequenced material: PBMCs. The receptor was isolated from a woman aged 30 to 39 in good health and CMV-seropositive. The CDR3 nucleotides read TGTGCCAGCAGCCGCAACTTAGGAGGTGAAAAACTGTTTTTT. Amino acids: CASSRNLGGEKLFF.